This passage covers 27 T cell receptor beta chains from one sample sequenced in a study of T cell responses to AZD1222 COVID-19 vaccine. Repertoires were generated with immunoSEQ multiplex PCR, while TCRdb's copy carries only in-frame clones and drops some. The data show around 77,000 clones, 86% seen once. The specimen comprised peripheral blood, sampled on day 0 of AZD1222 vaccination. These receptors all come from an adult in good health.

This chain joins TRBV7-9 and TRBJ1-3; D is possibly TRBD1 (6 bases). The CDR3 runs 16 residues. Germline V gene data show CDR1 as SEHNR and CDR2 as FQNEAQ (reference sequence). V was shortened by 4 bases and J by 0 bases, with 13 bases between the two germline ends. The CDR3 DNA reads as TGTGCCAGCAGCTCCGGGGGCACGAGCTCTGGAAACACCATATATTTT. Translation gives CASSSGGTSSGNTIYF.

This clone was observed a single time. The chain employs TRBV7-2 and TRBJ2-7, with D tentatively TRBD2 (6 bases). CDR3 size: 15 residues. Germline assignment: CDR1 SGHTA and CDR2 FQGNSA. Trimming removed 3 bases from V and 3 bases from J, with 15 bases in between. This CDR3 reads CASSFSGGKIYEQYF. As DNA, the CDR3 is TGTGCCAGCAGCTTTAGTGGGGGGAAGATCTACGAGCAGTACTTC.

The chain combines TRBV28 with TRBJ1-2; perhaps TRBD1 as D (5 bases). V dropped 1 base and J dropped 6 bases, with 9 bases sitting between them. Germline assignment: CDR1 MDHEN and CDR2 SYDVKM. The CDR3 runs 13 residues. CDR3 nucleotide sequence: TGTGCCAGCAGTTTATCGCCAGGGAATGGCTACACCTTC. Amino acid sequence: CASSLSPGNGYTF.

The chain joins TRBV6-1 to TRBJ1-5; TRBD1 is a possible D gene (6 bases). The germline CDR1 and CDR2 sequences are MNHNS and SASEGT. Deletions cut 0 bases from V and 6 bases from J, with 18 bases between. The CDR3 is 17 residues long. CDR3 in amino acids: CASSEARDTQTVQPQHF. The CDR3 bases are TGTGCCAGCAGTGAAGCCCGGGACACCCAAACGGTTCAGCCCCAGCATTTT.

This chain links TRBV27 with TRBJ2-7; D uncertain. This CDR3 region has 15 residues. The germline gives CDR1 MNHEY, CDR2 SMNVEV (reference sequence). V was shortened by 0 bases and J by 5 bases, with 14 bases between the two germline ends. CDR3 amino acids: CASSLSLQVRHEQYF. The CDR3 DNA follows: TGTGCCAGCAGTTTATCTCTCCAAGTTCGCCACGAGCAGTACTTC.

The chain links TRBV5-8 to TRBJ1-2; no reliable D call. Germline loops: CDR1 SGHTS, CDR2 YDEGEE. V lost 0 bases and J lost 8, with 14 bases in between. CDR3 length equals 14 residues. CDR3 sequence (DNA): TGTGCCAGCAGCTTGGGGTCGGATAGGTCCGGCTACACCTTC. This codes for CASSLGSDRSGYTF.

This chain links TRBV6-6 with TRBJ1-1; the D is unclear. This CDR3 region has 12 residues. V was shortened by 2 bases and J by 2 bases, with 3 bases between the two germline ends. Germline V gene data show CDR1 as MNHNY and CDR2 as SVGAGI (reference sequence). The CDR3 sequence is CASSYANTEAFF. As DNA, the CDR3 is TGTGCCAGCAGTTACGCCAACACTGAAGCTTTCTTT.

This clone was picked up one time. CDR3 sequence: CASSSRQGDRALHF. The DNA for the CDR3 is TGTGCCAGCAGTTCAAGACAGGGGGATAGGGCCCTCCACTTT. This chain links TRBV25-1 with TRBJ1-6; 9 nucleotides line up with TRBD1. CDR1 is MGHDK, CDR2 SYGVNS, per germline. This CDR3 has 14 amino acids. V was pared by 5 bases and J by 14 bases, with 10 bases of the junction left unmatched. The variable domain in full, with the rest retrieved from reference TRBV25-1 and TRBJ1-6, is EADIYQTPRYLVIGTGKKITLECSQTMGHDKMYWYQQDPGMELHLIHYSYGVNSTEKGDLSSESTVSRIRTEHFPLTLESARPSHTSQYLCASSSRQGDRALHFGNGTRLTVT.

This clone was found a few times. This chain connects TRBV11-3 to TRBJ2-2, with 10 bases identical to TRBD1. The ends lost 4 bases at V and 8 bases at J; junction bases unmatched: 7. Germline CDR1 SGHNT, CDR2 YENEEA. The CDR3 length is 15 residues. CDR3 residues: CASSSGQGKGGELFF. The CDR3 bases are TGTGCCAGCAGCTCGGGACAGGGGAAAGGTGGGGAGCTGTTTTTT.

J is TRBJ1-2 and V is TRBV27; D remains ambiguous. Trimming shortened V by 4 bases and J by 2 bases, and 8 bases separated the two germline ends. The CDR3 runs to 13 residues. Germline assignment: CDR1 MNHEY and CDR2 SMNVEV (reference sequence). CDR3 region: CASSSQTNYGYTF. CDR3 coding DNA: TGTGCCAGCAGTTCCCAGACAAACTATGGCTACACCTTC.

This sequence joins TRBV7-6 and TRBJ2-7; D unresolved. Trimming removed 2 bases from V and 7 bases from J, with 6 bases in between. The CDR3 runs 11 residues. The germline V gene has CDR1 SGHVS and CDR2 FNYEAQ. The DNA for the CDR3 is TGTGCCAGCAGCTTAAGTAGGGAGCAGTACTTC. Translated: CASSLSREQYF. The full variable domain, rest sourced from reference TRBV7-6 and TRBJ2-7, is GAGVSQSPRYKVTKRGQDVALRCDPISGHVSLYWYRQALGQGPEFLTYFNYEAQQDKSGLPNDRFSAERPEGSISTLTIQRTEQRDSAMYRCASSLSREQYFGPGTRLTVT.

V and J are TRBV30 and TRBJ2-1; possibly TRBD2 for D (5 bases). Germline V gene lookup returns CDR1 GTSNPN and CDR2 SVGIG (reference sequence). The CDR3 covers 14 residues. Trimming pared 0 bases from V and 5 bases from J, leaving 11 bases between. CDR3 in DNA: TGTGCCTGGAGTGTTCTCGGGATCCACAATGAGCAGTTCTTC. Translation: CAWSVLGIHNEQFF.

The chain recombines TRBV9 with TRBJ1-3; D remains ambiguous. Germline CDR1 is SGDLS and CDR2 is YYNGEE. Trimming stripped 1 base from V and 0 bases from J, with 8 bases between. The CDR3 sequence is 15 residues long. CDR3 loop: CASSVRGDSGNTIYF. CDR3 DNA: TGTGCCAGCAGCGTACGCGGAGACTCTGGAAACACCATATATTTT.

CDR3: CASSRGTVNEKLFF. CDR3 nucleotide sequence: TGTGCCAGCAGCCGTGGGACAGTTAATGAAAAACTGTTTTTT. The J gene is TRBJ1-4, the V gene TRBV3-1 (or the pseudogene TRBV3-2); 7 bases match TRBD1. CDR1 LGHDT and CDR2 YNNKEL come from the germline V gene (reference sequence). This CDR3 is built from 14 residues. V was clipped by 4 bases and J by 4 bases; unmatched bases: 3.

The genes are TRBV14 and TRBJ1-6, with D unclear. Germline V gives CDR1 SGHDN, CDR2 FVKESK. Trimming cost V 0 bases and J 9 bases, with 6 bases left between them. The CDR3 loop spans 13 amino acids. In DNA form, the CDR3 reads TGTGCCAGCAGCCAAGATCTGTTTTCACCCCTCCACTTT. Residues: CASSQDLFSPLHF.

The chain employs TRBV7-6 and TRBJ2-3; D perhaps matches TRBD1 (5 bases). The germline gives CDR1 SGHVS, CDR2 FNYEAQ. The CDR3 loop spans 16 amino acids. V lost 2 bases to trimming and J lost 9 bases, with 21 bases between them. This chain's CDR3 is CASSLSTDSSKGTQYF. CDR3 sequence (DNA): TGTGCCAGCAGCTTATCGACAGACTCGTCCAAAGGGACGCAGTATTTT.

The CDR3: CASSLALATNEKLFF. The DNA of the CDR3 is TGTGCCAGCAGCTTGGCCTTAGCAACTAATGAAAAACTGTTTTTT. J is TRBJ1-4 and V is TRBV5-5; no definite D call. The CDR3 is 15 residues long. Trimming stripped 0 bases from V and 0 bases from J, with 6 bases between. The germline gives CDR1 SGHKS, CDR2 YYEKEE (reference sequence).

The CDR3 loop is CASSPGYEDTEAFF. CDR3 nucleotide sequence: TGCGCCAGCAGCCCGGGTTATGAGGACACTGAAGCTTTCTTT. The rearrangement links TRBV4-1 to TRBJ1-1; D remains ambiguous. CDR1 and CDR2 from the germline V gene are MGHRA and YSYEKL. The CDR3 runs to 14 residues. Trimming left V 4 bases short and J 3 bases short, with 12 bases between.

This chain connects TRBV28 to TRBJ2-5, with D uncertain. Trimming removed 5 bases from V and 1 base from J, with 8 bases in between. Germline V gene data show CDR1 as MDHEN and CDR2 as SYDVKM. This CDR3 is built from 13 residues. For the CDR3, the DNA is TGTGCCAGCAGTCTTGTAGTCCAAGAGACCCAGTACTTC. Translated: CASSLVVQETQYF.

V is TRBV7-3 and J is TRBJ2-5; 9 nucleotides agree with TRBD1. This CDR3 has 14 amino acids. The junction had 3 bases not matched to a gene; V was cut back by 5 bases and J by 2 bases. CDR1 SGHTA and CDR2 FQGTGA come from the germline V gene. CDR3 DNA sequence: TGTGCCAGCAGCCCTGGACAGGGGCAAGAGACCCAGTACTTC. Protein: CASSPGQGQETQYF. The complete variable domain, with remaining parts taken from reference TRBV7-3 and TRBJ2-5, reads GAGVSQTPSNKVTEKGKYVELRCDPISGHTALYWYRQSLGQGPEFLIYFQGTGAADDSGLPNDRFFAVRPEGSVSTLKIQRTERGDSAVYLCASSPGQGQETQYFGPGTRLLVL.

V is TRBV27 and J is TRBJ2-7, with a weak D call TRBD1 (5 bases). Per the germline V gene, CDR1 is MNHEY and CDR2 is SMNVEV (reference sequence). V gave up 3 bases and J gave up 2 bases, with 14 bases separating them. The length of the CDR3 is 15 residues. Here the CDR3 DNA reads TGTGCCAGCAGTTTTCAAGTAGGCAGGGCCTACGAGCAGTACTTC. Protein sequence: CASSFQVGRAYEQYF.

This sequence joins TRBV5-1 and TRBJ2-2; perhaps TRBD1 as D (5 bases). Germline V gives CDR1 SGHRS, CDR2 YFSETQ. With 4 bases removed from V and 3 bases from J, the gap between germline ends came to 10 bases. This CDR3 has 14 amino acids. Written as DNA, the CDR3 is TGCGCCAGCAGCGGGGTGACAGACACCGGGGAGCTGTTTTTT. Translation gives CASSGVTDTGELFF.

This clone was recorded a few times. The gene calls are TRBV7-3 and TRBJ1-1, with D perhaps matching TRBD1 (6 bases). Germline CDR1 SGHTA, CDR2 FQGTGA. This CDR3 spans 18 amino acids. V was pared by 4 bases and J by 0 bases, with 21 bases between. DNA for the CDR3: TGTGCCAGCAGCTCGACCCGGATAGTGGGGGGCCTGAACACTGAAGCTTTCTTT. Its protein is CASSSTRIVGGLNTEAFF.

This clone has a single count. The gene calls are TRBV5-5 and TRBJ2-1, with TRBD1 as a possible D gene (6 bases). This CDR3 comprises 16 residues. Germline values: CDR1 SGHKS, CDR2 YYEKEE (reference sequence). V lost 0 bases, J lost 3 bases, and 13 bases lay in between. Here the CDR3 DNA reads TGTGCCAGCAGCTTGGTCGTGGGGGCCAACTACAATGAGCAGTTCTTC. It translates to CASSLVVGANYNEQFF.

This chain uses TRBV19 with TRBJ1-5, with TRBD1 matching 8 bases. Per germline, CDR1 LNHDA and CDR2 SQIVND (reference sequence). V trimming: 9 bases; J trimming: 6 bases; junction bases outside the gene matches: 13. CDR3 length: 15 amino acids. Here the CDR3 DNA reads TGTGCCAGCAAAAACCGCAGGGGGCCGGGTCAGCCCCAGCATTTT. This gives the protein CASKNRRGPGQPQHF.

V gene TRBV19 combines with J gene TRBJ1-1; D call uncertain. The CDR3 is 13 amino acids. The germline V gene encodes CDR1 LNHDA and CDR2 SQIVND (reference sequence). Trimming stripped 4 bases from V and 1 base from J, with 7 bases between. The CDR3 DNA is TGTGCCAGTAGTAAAGGGCAGAACACTGAAGCTTTCTTT. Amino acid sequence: CASSKGQNTEAFF.

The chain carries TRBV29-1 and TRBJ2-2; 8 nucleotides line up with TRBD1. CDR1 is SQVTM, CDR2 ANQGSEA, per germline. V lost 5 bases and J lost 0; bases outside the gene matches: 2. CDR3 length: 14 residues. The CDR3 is CSVMGQANTGELFF. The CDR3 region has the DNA TGCAGCGTTATGGGACAGGCGAACACCGGGGAGCTGTTTTTT.